Included here is one T cell receptor (beta chain) sequence, with context. In the source study's methods: It was from reference gene primer amplification that nucleated cell counts were estimated. Using immunoSEQ multiplex PCR, the repertoire was profiled, and TCRdb retains in-frame clones only, with some absent. The D gene and trimming were derived from the DNA, and the V and J assignments and clone size from that table. In the table there are about 180,000 clones, 85% to 90% of which are singletons. This sample was included in a study of blood T cell repertoires in COVID-19. Background on the study: There were acute and convalescent COVID-19 samples, and they came from the United States, Italy and Spain. Sources were T cells, B-cell-depleted T cells, or PBMCs; the material itself was cDNA or gDNA.

The CDR3 consists of 15 residues. In germline, CDR1 is MNHEY, CDR2 SVGAGI. Trimming shortened V by 5 bases and J by 2 bases, and 13 bases separated the two germline ends. Sequencing used peripheral blood. This chain links TRBV6-5 with TRBJ1-5; maybe TRBD1 (5 bases). The source of this sequence is a man in his fifties or sixties with active or convalescent COVID-19. The chain's CDR3 is CASSQGPGGNQPQHF. For the CDR3, the DNA is TGTGCCAGCAGTCAGGGCCCTGGGGGCAATCAGCCCCAGCATTTT.